The TCR beta chain under discussion was sequenced for a study of blood T cell repertoires in COVID-19. Study overall: Italy, Spain and the United States were the sources of the convalescent and acute COVID-19 samples. PBMCs, B-cell-depleted T cells, or T cells provided the cDNA or gDNA that made up the material.

CDR1 is SGHVS and CDR2 is FQNEAQ in the germline V gene. V lost 4 bases and J 0 bases, leaving 14 bases between the germline ends. The CDR3 is made up of 16 amino acids. Clinical history as reported by participants underpinned cohort assignment. TCRdb's copy holds only in-frame clones and misses some; the assay was immunoSEQ multiplex PCR. The table records about 220,000 clones, around 83% of them present only once. The sample was PBMCs or T cells enriched from blood (not recorded which). The rearrangement links TRBV7-8 to TRBJ2-3, with TRBD1 as a possible D gene (6 bases). The source of this sequence is a woman between 40 and 50 years old with acute COVID-19. The CDR3 DNA is TGTGCCAGCAGCTGGCCCCGGGACACTAGCACAGATACGCAGTATTTT. It encodes CASSWPRDTSTDTQYF.